This T cell receptor beta chain is drawn from a study of CD4 T cells in relation to SARS-CoV-2 and coronaviruses. The wider study: PBMCs were cultured with antigen for roughly 9 days before TCR beta sequencing. Findings and limits, study-wide: Around 62% of donors had memory CD4+ clonotypes crossrecognizing SARS-CoV-2 and common cold coronavirus spike. Samples before the pandemic and after infection were not matched within any donor.

Sequencing used immunoSEQ multiplex PCR; TCRdb keeps in-frame clones, though not all of them. Among around 32,000 clones listed, around 80% were seen once. The unexposed donors gave CD4+ T cells in 2011-2018, prior to COVID-19. After about ten days of culture, CD4+ T cells were isolated. The CDR3 runs 13 residues. In germline, CDR1 is SEHNR, CDR2 FQNEAQ (reference sequence). V lost 2 bases and J 0 bases, leaving 3 bases between the germline ends. About this clone: What it binds is unknown.

The sequenced sample was CD4+ T cells from PBMCs, cultured in vitro. The chain joins TRBV7-9 to TRBJ2-3, with unresolved D. The sequence was collected from a human donor in good health. As DNA, the CDR3 is TGTGCCAGCAGCTTATCTAGCACAGATACGCAGTATTTT. It translates to CASSLSSTDTQYF. Together with reference TRBV7-9 and TRBJ2-3, the CDR3 gives the full variable domain: DTGVSQNPRHKITKRGQNVTFRCDPISEHNRLYWYRQTLGQGPEFLTYFQNEAQLEKSRLLSDRFSAERPKGSFSTLEIQRTEQGDSAMYLCASSLSSTDTQYFGPGTRLTVL.